Listed below are T cell receptor beta chains from one sample, sequenced in a study of ipilimumab plus nivolumab after autologous stem cell transplantation. Using immunoSEQ multiplex PCR, the repertoire was profiled, and TCRdb retains in-frame clones only, with some absent. This repertoire shows 77,000 or so clones, nearly 85% found once; its top ten account for roughly 2%. The sample in question was PBMCs, obtained in a trial of ipilimumab plus nivolumab as post-transplant consolidation. The source of these receptors is a male donor with diffuse large B-cell lymphoma. Both conserved end residues are trimmed from each CDR3.

CDR3aa	v_gene	j_gene
ASRTLSQGRYGYT	TRBV19	TRBJ1-2
ASSRDVSGNTIY	TRBV4-1	TRBJ1-3
SGTGTVTDTQY	TRBV29-1	TRBJ2-3
ASSSTGAYGYT	TRBV7-2	TRBJ1-2
ASSLGQAPYGYT	TRBV13	TRBJ1-2
ASSTRQNYGYT	TRBV27	TRBJ1-2
ASSLGGSTNEKLF	TRBV5-4	TRBJ1-4
ASSYSGTRRGELF	TRBV6-5	TRBJ2-2
ASKAGGSNTEAF	TRBV28	TRBJ1-1
ASTTTWPRWDEQY	TRBV6-1	NA
ASNTRGADTQY	TRBV6-1	TRBJ2-3
ASSQTQGYQETQY	TRBV7-7	TRBJ2-5
ASSPELYNEQF	TRBV11-1	TRBJ2-1
ASSIARNTEAF	TRBV19	TRBJ1-1
AWSPSGGAYNEQF	TRBV30	TRBJ2-1
ASSVEGGLDTQY	TRBV9	TRBJ2-3
ASSHTAFTDTQY	TRBV5-6	TRBJ2-3
ASSQEGGSTDTQY	TRBV4-3	TRBJ2-3
ASSLSGTADTQY	TRBV7-3	TRBJ2-3
ASSEVNTEAF	TRBV10-1	TRBJ1-1
ASSSGLAGSSYEQY	TRBV5-4	TRBJ2-7
ASSILGQGIEAF	TRBV19	TRBJ1-1
AISLDWGRNSYEQY	TRBV10-3	TRBJ2-7
ASSRDSGRTMNTEAF	TRBV7-2	TRBJ1-1
ASSWQGYTEAF	TRBV7-2	TRBJ1-1
ASSQPGGEAF	TRBV5-1	TRBJ1-1
ASGVTGKDYEQY	TRBV5-1	TRBJ2-7
ASSRTGGEQY	TRBV7-7	TRBJ2-7
ASSLVGKETQY	TRBV7-2	TRBJ2-5
ASSSERDSYNEQF	TRBV27	TRBJ2-1
SATQGRAQY	TRBV20-1	TRBJ2-5
ASRPARAGRNEKLF	TRBV6-6	TRBJ1-4
ASSPGGGTTDTQY	TRBV28	TRBJ2-3
ASSLGLAVSTDTQY	TRBV5-1	TRBJ2-3
ASSQALDGQQH	TRBV14	TRBJ1-5
ASSAGTTYNEQF	TRBV19	TRBJ2-1
ASSPEASSTDTQY	TRBV18	TRBJ2-3
ASLSGGSSYEQY	TRBV6-6	TRBJ2-7
ASSLAGGPTDTQY	TRBV7-9	TRBJ2-3
ASSPQPGQGASGYT	TRBV18	TRBJ1-2
ASSPDQGVLSYEQY	TRBV19	TRBJ2-7